Listed here are 29 T cell receptor beta chains from one sample, sequenced in a study of blood T cell repertoires in COVID-19. Sequenced by immunoSEQ multiplex PCR; TCRdb stores in-frame clones only, minus some. The table has 88,000 or so clones, about 89% seen once. Sequenced material: PBMCs or T cells enriched from blood (not recorded which). The receptors were sampled from a woman aged 45-60 years with acute COVID-19.

CDR3 sequence reads: CASSLVRESLDEQFF. The DNA for the CDR3 is TGTGCCAGCAGCTTAGTGAGGGAGTCCCTCGATGAGCAGTTCTTC. The J gene is TRBJ2-1, the V gene TRBV7-2; perhaps TRBD2 as D (5 bases). Trimming stripped 1 base from V and 8 bases from J, with 15 bases between. Germline values: CDR1 SGHTA, CDR2 FQGNSA. The CDR3 spans 15 residues.

The genes are TRBV5-1 and TRBJ1-2; 11 bases fit TRBD1. Germline assignment: CDR1 SGHRS and CDR2 YFSETQ. V trimming: 3 bases; J trimming: 4 bases; junction bases outside the gene matches: 5. The CDR3 spans 15 residues. The CDR3 here is CASSSDRGQGYGYTF. In DNA form, the CDR3 reads TGCGCCAGCAGCTCGGACAGGGGGCAGGGCTATGGCTACACCTTC.

V is TRBV19 and J is TRBJ2-3; 9 bases map to TRBD1. Germline CDR1 and CDR2: LNHDA and SQIVND (reference sequence). The length of the CDR3 is 15 residues. After removal of 1 base from V and 1 base from J, the junction contained 0 bases not matched to a gene. In DNA form, the CDR3 reads TGTGCCAGTAGTATAGGGGACAGGGGCACAGATACGCAGTATTTT. Its protein is CASSIGDRGTDTQYF.

This chain uses TRBV7-9 with TRBJ1-4; 7 bases match TRBD1. This CDR3 has 15 amino acids. Per the germline V gene, CDR1 is SEHNR and CDR2 is FQNEAQ (reference sequence). V shed 1 base, J shed 4 bases, and the junction held 3 bases outside the gene matches. The CDR3 is CASSLGDRYNEKLFF. DNA of the CDR3: TGTGCCAGCAGCTTAGGGGACAGATATAATGAAAAACTGTTTTTT.

The chain couples TRBV19 to TRBJ2-5; TRBD1 aligns across 11 bases. Trimming at V came to 3 bases and at J to 3 bases, leaving 18 bases not matched to a gene. The CDR3 is made up of 20 amino acids. CDR1 and CDR2 (germline): LNHDA, SQIVND (reference sequence). Written as DNA, the CDR3 is TGTGCCAGTAGTATTGTGGACAGGGGGCAGGCGGGAGGCTTGGAAGAGACCCAGTACTTC. This encodes CASSIVDRGQAGGLEETQYF.

For this clone: This specimen includes other DNA sequences encoding the same CDR3. CDR3 loop: CASSLGLAGAGELFF. The CDR3 region has the DNA TGTGCCAGCAGCTTGGGCCTAGCGGGAGCCGGGGAGCTGTTTTTT. J is TRBJ2-2 and V is TRBV5-4; 10 nucleotides agree with TRBD2. The junction had 2 bases not matched to a gene; V was cut back by 0 bases and J by 6 bases. Per the germline V gene, CDR1 is SGHNT and CDR2 is YYREEE (reference sequence). The CDR3 length is 15 residues.

The chain employs TRBV5-1 and TRBJ1-1, with 10 positions matching TRBD1. Germline CDR1 SGHRS, CDR2 YFSETQ. The CDR3 is made up of 15 amino acids. V dropped 1 base and J dropped 5; count of bases not matched to a gene: 5. This chain's CDR3 is CASSLRQGARTEAFF. The CDR3 DNA sequence: TGCGCCAGCAGCTTGAGACAGGGGGCGCGTACTGAAGCTTTCTTT.

This chain links TRBV5-1 with TRBJ2-1; possible D gene TRBD2, 6 bases. The CDR3 has 16 residues. Per germline, CDR1 SGHRS and CDR2 YFSETQ. V shed 1 base and J shed 4 bases, with 15 bases lying between them. The CDR3 here is CASSLTLAVTYNEQFF. The CDR3 DNA reads TGCGCCAGCAGCTTGACACTAGCAGTAACATACAATGAGCAGTTCTTC.

The rearrangement joins TRBV27 to TRBJ1-2; 10 nucleotides match TRBD1. The CDR3 loop spans 13 amino acids. CDR1 and CDR2 from the germline V gene are MNHEY and SMNVEV (reference sequence). With V trimmed by 5 bases and J by 8 bases, 5 bases remained unmatched. DNA for the CDR3: TGTGCCAGCAGTCCTGGACAGGGGGGAGGCTACACCTTC. Residues: CASSPGQGGGYTF.

V and J are TRBV12-3 or TRBV12-4 and TRBJ2-1; no clear D gene. The CDR3 totals 13 residues. Trimming shortened V by 10 bases and J by 2 bases, and 12 bases separated the two germline ends. The CDR3 bases are TGTGCCACAAACTCGGTCCCCTACAATGAGCAGTTCTTC. Translation: CATNSVPYNEQFF.

The rearrangement joins TRBV30 to TRBJ2-6; D is unclear. V was shortened by 0 bases and J by 1 base, with 7 bases between the two germline ends. CDR1 is GTSNPN and CDR2 is SVGIG in the germline V gene (reference sequence). This CDR3 is built from 15 residues. CDR3 protein: CAWSVWASGANVLTF. CDR3 nucleotide sequence: TGTGCCTGGAGTGTATGGGCGTCTGGGGCCAACGTCCTGACTTTC.

This clone was counted a few times. V usage is TRBV7-8 and J usage is TRBJ1-5, with 8 bases that match TRBD1. This CDR3 contains 17 residues. Germline CDR1 reads SGHVS; CDR2 reads FQNEAQ. The ends lost 4 bases at V and 0 bases at J; junction bases unmatched: 8. The CDR3 bases are TGTGCCAGCAGCTCACAGGGGGTCCGGTATAGCAATCAGCCCCAGCATTTT. Protein: CASSSQGVRYSNQPQHF. The full variable domain, rest sourced from reference TRBV7-8 and TRBJ1-5, is GAGVSQSPRYKVAKRGQDVALRCDPISGHVSLFWYQQALGQGPEFLTYFQNEAQLDKSGLPSDRFFAERPEGSVSTLKIQRTQQEDSAVYLCASSSQGVRYSNQPQHFGDGTRLSIL.

The chain recombines TRBV5-8 with TRBJ1-5, with TRBD1 as a possible D gene (6 bases). Trimming removed 4 bases from V and 0 bases from J, with 14 bases in between. The CDR3 runs to 16 residues. CDR1 and CDR2 from the germline V gene are SGHTS and YDEGEE. The CDR3 nucleotides read TGTGCCAGCAGCCTCAGGGGTTCTAATAGCAATCAGCCCCAGCATTTT. Its translation: CASSLRGSNSNQPQHF.

Remarks on this clone: At one boundary the junction diverges from the germline segment, which might be a read error. The rearrangement links TRBV12-3 or TRBV12-4 to TRBJ2-7; 9 positions match TRBD1. The CDR3 contains 13 residues. CDR3 in DNA: TGTGCCAGCAGGAGGGACAGGGCCTACGAGCAGCACTTC. Translated, it gives CASRRDRAYEQHF.

CDR3 sequence reads: CASSLDRAGGNNEQFF. In DNA form, the CDR3 reads TGTGCCAGCAGCTTAGATCGTGCAGGGGGAAACAATGAGCAGTTCTTC. The chain couples TRBV11-2 to TRBJ2-1, with TRBD1 identical over 7 bases. Germline CDR1 SGHAT, CDR2 FQNNGV. The CDR3 is 16 residues long. V was pared by 0 bases and J by 5 bases, with 7 bases of the junction left unmatched.

This chain uses TRBV6-5 with TRBJ2-7, with a tentative D call TRBD2 (6 bases). Germline-derived CDR1 and CDR2 are MNHEY and SVGAGI. The CDR3 extends over 12 amino acids. Trimming took 5 bases from V and 6 from J, leaving 11 bases between them. For the CDR3, the DNA is TGTGCCAGCAGTCCGGCTAGCGCCGAGCAGTACTTC. It codes for CASSPASAEQYF.

J is TRBJ2-5 and V is TRBV4-1, with 10 bases identical to TRBD1. The ends lost 4 bases at V and 5 bases at J; junction bases unmatched: 7. The length of the CDR3 is 15 residues. The germline V gene encodes CDR1 MGHRA and CDR2 YSYEKL. The CDR3 sequence is CASSRGTGAVETQYF. DNA for the CDR3: TGCGCCAGCAGCCGGGGGACAGGGGCCGTGGAGACCCAGTACTTC.

This chain joins TRBV3-1 (or the pseudogene TRBV3-2) and TRBJ1-3, with unresolved D. The CDR3 is made up of 15 amino acids. Germline CDR1 is LGHDT and CDR2 is YNNKEL (reference sequence). With 7 bases removed from V and 1 base from J, the gap between germline ends came to 14 bases. CDR3 region: CASTTNPSSGNTIYF. CDR3 nucleotides: TGTGCCAGCACCACAAACCCAAGTTCTGGAAACACCATATATTTT.

The rearrangement links TRBV6-5 to TRBJ1-2; no clear D gene. This CDR3 comprises 13 residues. From germline, CDR1 is MNHEY and CDR2 SVGAGI. Deletions cut 5 bases from V and 6 bases from J, with 13 bases between. CDR3 sequence (DNA): TGTGCCAGCAGTCGGGATACCTCCCATGGCTACACCTTC. Translation gives CASSRDTSHGYTF.

The chain is built from TRBV6-2 or TRBV6-3 and TRBJ2-1; 8 bases align to TRBD1. Germline loops: CDR1 MNHEY, CDR2 SVGEGT. This CDR3 is built from 13 residues. V was pared by 6 bases and J by 7 bases, with 5 bases of the junction left unmatched. For the CDR3, the DNA is TGTGCCAGCAGCCCTACAGGGGGGAATGAGCAGTTCTTC. This encodes CASSPTGGNEQFF.

V gene TRBV7-9 combines with J gene TRBJ2-7; 8 nucleotides match TRBD2. CDR1 and CDR2 (germline): SEHNR, FQNEAQ (reference sequence). V lost 3 bases and J lost 3; bases outside the gene matches: 7. CDR3 length: 15 residues. CDR3 sequence reads: CASSFPGLDVYEQYF. In DNA form, the CDR3 reads TGTGCCAGCAGCTTTCCGGGACTAGACGTCTACGAGCAGTACTTC.

The genes are TRBV19 and TRBJ2-7; possible D gene TRBD1, 6 bases. The CDR3 totals 15 residues. Germline CDR1 is LNHDA and CDR2 is SQIVND (reference sequence). Between the trimmed V and J ends, which lost 5 bases and 0 bases, there was a span of 14 bases. For the CDR3, the DNA is TGTGCCAGTAGTTTGGGACATCGGACCTCCTACGAGCAGTACTTC. It codes for CASSLGHRTSYEQYF.

Only one count was recorded for this clone. This chain uses TRBV5-6 with TRBJ2-3; 11 bases map to TRBD2. Germline lookup yields CDR1 SGHDT and CDR2 YYEEEE. This CDR3 is built from 15 residues. Trimming cost V 1 base and J 4 bases; bases outside gene matches: 2. CDR3 in DNA: TGTGCCAGCAGCTTGAGACTAGCGGGACCAGATACGCAGTATTTT. This gives the protein CASSLRLAGPDTQYF.

This chain connects TRBV3-1 (or the pseudogene TRBV3-2) to TRBJ1-5; D is possibly TRBD1 (5 bases). V lost 6 bases to trimming and J lost 6 bases, with 12 bases between them. Germline-derived CDR1 and CDR2 are LGHDT and YNNKEL (reference sequence). The CDR3 has 13 residues. The CDR3 spells CASSPGLGQPQHF. CDR3 nucleotide sequence: TGTGCCAGCAGTCCAGGGTTGGGTCAGCCCCAGCATTTT.

J is TRBJ2-7 and V is TRBV5-1; D call uncertain. Looked up from germline, CDR1 is SGHRS and CDR2 is YFSETQ. With 6 bases removed from V and 4 bases from J, the gap between germline ends came to 14 bases. The CDR3 is 13 amino acids. This CDR3 reads CASTFGYGYEQYF. Here the CDR3 DNA reads TGCGCCAGCACCTTTGGATACGGGTACGAGCAGTACTTC.

V gene TRBV7-2 combines with J gene TRBJ2-1, with 9 positions matching TRBD2. The trim removed 5 bases at V and 3 bases at J, leaving 5 bases unmatched. The germline V gene has CDR1 SGHTA and CDR2 FQGNSA. This CDR3 is 15 amino acids long. For the CDR3, the DNA is TGTGCCAGCAGCGTTTCTAGCGGGAACTACAATGAGCAGTTCTTC. This gives the protein CASSVSSGNYNEQFF.

V and J are TRBV2 and TRBJ1-5; D call uncertain. CDR1 and CDR2 from the germline V gene are SNHLY and FYNNEI. V was shortened by 6 bases and J by 10 bases, with 13 bases between the two germline ends. There are 12 residues in the CDR3. The CDR3 DNA reads TGTGCCAGCAGGGGAGAGGGTGGCCCCCAGCATTTT. Its translation: CASRGEGGPQHF.

The chain is built from TRBV7-2 and TRBJ1-2, with 8 positions matching TRBD1. J lost 0 bases, V lost 1 base, and 4 bases had no gene match. This CDR3 has 16 amino acids. In germline, CDR1 is SGHTA, CDR2 FQGNSA. The CDR3 DNA reads as TGTGCCAGCAGCTTAGGGGGGACAGGAACTAACTATGGCTACACCTTC. This gives the protein CASSLGGTGTNYGYTF.

This sequence joins TRBV4-3 and TRBJ2-5; 11 bases are shared with TRBD2. The CDR3 covers 18 residues. V trimming: 0 bases; J trimming: 9 bases; junction bases outside the gene matches: 15. Germline values: CDR1 LGHNA, CDR2 YSLEER. CDR3 loop: CASSQDFGTSGSQGAQYF. Written as DNA, the CDR3 is TGCGCCAGCAGCCAAGATTTTGGGACTAGCGGTTCTCAAGGGGCCCAGTACTTC.